This entry is about one TCR beta chain. What antigen it recognizes has not been identified. No clone much larger than this one lies a single base away; base qualities are absent. Trimming removed 5 bases from V and 6 bases from J; the gene matches leave 5 bases unexplained. Via the germline V gene (reference sequence), CDR1 is LNHDA and CDR2 SQIVND. The CDR3 has 15 amino acids, counting the end cysteine and phenylalanine. Left in the record is the CDR3 DNA by itself, 45 bases read in frame from the first base. The data originate from a study of a mutant IDH1 vaccine in newly diagnosed glioma (dated by TCRdb to the early 2020s). Study-level background: In the chemotherapy-containing groups, vaccination started alongside temozolomide cycles, whereas in patients who had radiotherapy alone it started 4-6 weeks after radiotherapy. Six visits were used for peripheral blood collection: V03 (baseline), V05, V07, V10, V12 and V13. Longitudinal TCRB deep sequencing was performed for approximately 24 treated patients wherever samples were available for exploratory analyses. Of the approximately 34 treated patients, around 62% were male and roughly 40% were female, and a mean age of 40.4 years was recorded. Before enrollment, most patients had been given radiochemotherapy with temozolomide as standard therapy, while the rest had received either radiotherapy alone or temozolomide alone. The week-35 safety follow-up was designated visit V12, and the week-47 end of study was designated visit V13. Summary of the overall study and its limitations: Vaccine-induced immune responses across multiple MHC alleles were detected in approximately 94% of patients. Availability determined which PBMC samples were chosen for TCRB deep sequencing. According to the authors, sample limitations meant that analyses of patient blood samples could not be reproduced. Changes in the top peripheral T cell clonotypes picked up by TCRB sequencing did not appear to be linked to pseudoprogression.

To prepare the library, the immunoSEQ multiplex PCR assay was applied. Rearranged TCR beta chain sequences were amplified using the hsTCRB Kit according to the manufacturer's protocol. An Illumina MiSeq was used to sequence the TCRB libraries. Turning to the authors' computational methods: Demultiplexing, trimming and gene mapping were performed with the kit vendor's proprietary platform. Sourced from immuneACCESS, this table was stored by TCRdb with only in-frame sequences that have V and J called. A share of the clones is absent; for the studies checked, an unresolved V gene accounts for under half, and the remainder has no known explanation. The V and J calls and clone size were taken over from that table, and D and trimming were inferred from the DNA. This sample comprises 50,000 to 70,000 clones, 60% to 75% of them detected only once. Of the sample, roughly 5% is held by the ten largest clones.

The time point label corresponds to: week 35, safety follow-up. Every vaccine dose consisted of 300 ug of a 20-mer mutant IDH1 peptide in Montanide, administered subcutaneously together with topical imiquimod. Eight vaccinations were administered to patients in weeks 1, 3, 5, 7, 11, 15, 19 and 23, corresponding to visits V03 through V10. Donors had newly diagnosed WHO grade 3 or 4 IDH1-mutant astrocytomas with loss of nuclear ATRX. The samples were drawn from NOA16, a multicentre, single-arm, open-label phase I trial in Germany that tested a mutant IDH1 peptide vaccine in humans for the first time. The DNeasy Blood and Tissue Kit was used to extract genomic DNA from EDTA blood for TCRB sequencing.

The origin of this receptor is a man between 45 and 60 years old with glioma. The sample consisted of PBMCs, taken from a glioma patient whose treatment included an IDH1 peptide vaccine. The sequence joins TRBV19 to TRBJ1-5; TRBD1 agrees with 12 junctional bases. The DNA sequence reads TGTGCCAGTAGTCCCACGGGACAGGGGGCTCAGCCCCAGCATTTT. This is translated as CASSPTGQGAQPQHF.